A single sample gave rise to the 5 T cell receptor beta chains below, sequenced in a study of T cell clusters in autoimmune cytopenias (dated by TCRdb to between 2018 and 2021). Sequencing was carried out with an Illumina MiSeq. To amplify TRB rearrangements, a touch-down multiplex PCR protocol was run with the TRB-A and TRB-B primer pools combined in a single tube. Reprocessed by TCRdb, the reads give a single entry per CDR3 protein sequence, without DNA. The sample table gives approximately 6,400 distinct CDR3 sequences. The top ten clones comprise under 20% of the sample. Per sample, roughly 240 ng of peripheral blood genomic DNA, approximately 38,000 genome equivalents, was used for TRB amplification. Sequencing was performed on peripheral blood. The receptors were sampled from a human donor with an autoimmune cytopenia or autoimmune hepatitis (not recorded which).

This clonotype is labeled medium-sized based on frequency. V is TRBV19 and J is TRBJ1-5; there is no DNA to check the TCRdb D call of TRBD1. Germline V lookup: CDR1 LNHDA, CDR2 SQIVND (reference sequence). The CDR3 loop spans 15 amino acids. CDR3 region: CASSIGTGNGQPQHF. Complete variable domain (other parts from reference TRBV19 and TRBJ1-5): DGGITQSPKYLFRKEGQNVTLSCEQNLNHDAMYWYRQDPGQGLRLIYYSQIVNDFQKGDIAEGYSVSREKKESFPLTVTSAQKNPTAFYLCASSIGTGNGQPQHFGDGTRLSIL.

In terms of frequency, this clonotype is medium-sized. V gene TRBV30 combines with J gene TRBJ2-2; the TCRdb call, TRBD1, lacks DNA for checking. The CDR3 contains 13 residues. The germline V gene has CDR1 GTSNPN and CDR2 SVGIG (reference sequence). CDR3 in amino acids: CAGRDRTDGELFF. The entire variable domain, with the rest obtained from reference TRBV30 and TRBJ2-2, is as follows: SQTIHQWPATLVQPVGSPLSLECTVEGTSNPNLYWYRQAAGRGLQLLFYSVGIGQISSEVPQNLSASRPQDRQFILSSKKLLLSDSGFYLCAGRDRTDGELFFGEGSRLTVL.

This clonotype is identified as medium-sized from frequency. This chain joins TRBV19 and TRBJ1-6. CDR3 length: 13 amino acids. Germline values: CDR1 LNHDA, CDR2 SQIVND (reference sequence). The CDR3 region is CASSIQRASPLHF.

The chain is built from TRBV12-3 or TRBV12-4 and TRBJ1-3; the TRBD1 assignment by TCRdb is unverifiable without DNA. The CDR3 length is 14 residues. This CDR3 is CASSDRVSGNTIYF.

Judged by frequency, this clonotype is medium-sized. The rearrangement uses TRBV12-3 or TRBV12-4 and TRBJ2-5; the TCRdb D gene call, TRBD1, has no DNA to confirm it. This CDR3 spans 14 amino acids. The CDR3 reads CASSFRTGGETQYF.